These T cell receptor beta chains were read from a single sample in a study of identical twins. MiXCR, applied by TCRdb to the 5' RACE reads, yields one record per CDR3 protein. This table has 460,000 or so distinct CDR3 sequences, more than 13% appearing once. These data also formed part of another study, on yellow fever vaccine responses in identical twins.

Sequencing used CD4+ T cells sorted from blood. Source of these receptors: a woman between 18 and 30 years old in good health. Both conserved end residues are part of each CDR3.

V	J	CDR3
TRBV20-1	TRBJ2-7	CSAKPWTGQYEQYF
TRBV4-1	TRBJ1-1	CASSRSGGRLDTEAFF
TRBV12-3/TRBV12-4	TRBJ2-3	CASSGTGGGGTDTQYF
TRBV28	TRBJ2-7	CASKIIGLAGEGEQYF
TRBV5-1	TRBJ2-5	CASSSSQETQYF
TRBV12-3/TRBV12-4	TRBJ1-5	CASSLLPQGASNQPQHF
TRBV28	TRBJ2-7	CASSTGSYEQYF
TRBV11-2	TRBJ2-1	CASSLRLAGDLYNEQFF
TRBV6-1	TRBJ2-3	CASKPHPTSGVTDTQYF
TRBV5-4	TRBJ1-6	CASSLDPRQAGYNSPLHF
TRBV29-1	TRBJ2-3	CSVDNRGDTQYF
TRBV6-1	TRBJ2-1	CASAPKATPYNEQFF
TRBV7-2	TRBJ2-7	CASSLIQPYEQYF
TRBV6-2/TRBV6-3	TRBJ2-3	CASTASTSSRRDTQYF
TRBV20-1	TRBJ2-3	CSARSVADTQYF
TRBV7-7	TRBJ2-1	CASSLVGGLNEQFF
TRBV2	TRBJ2-3	CASSIRTSGVTDTQYF
TRBV6-6	TRBJ1-2	CASSTTGGSGYTF
TRBV2	TRBJ2-1	CASSSGTSGGNEQFF
TRBV11-1	TRBJ1-4	CASSPGQATNEKLFF
TRBV27	TRBJ2-1	CASSLSNRGLGEQFF
TRBV7-9	TRBJ1-1	CASSPPGGGNTEAFF
TRBV20-1	TRBJ2-7	CSAAGTSGRGEQYF
TRBV11-2	TRBJ1-4	CASSPYPGAGEKLFF
TRBV6-2/TRBV6-3	TRBJ2-7	CASSYTFGTSYEQYF
TRBV12-3/TRBV12-4	TRBJ1-1	CASRSDSIEAFF
TRBV7-8	TRBJ2-3	CASSLFPAGMPDTQYF
TRBV12-3/TRBV12-4	TRBJ2-5	CASGKRTGLVETQYF
TRBV7-9	TRBJ2-6	CASHSGANVLTF
TRBV10-2	TRBJ2-7	CASSDSIGGSEQYF
TRBV7-2	TRBJ2-7	CASSLMTGGRYEQYF
TRBV27	TRBJ2-1	CASSFVAGALNEQFF
TRBV7-2	TRBJ2-3	CASSLTSGRWDTQYF
TRBV20-1	TRBJ2-3	CSASGLAGSDTDTQYF
TRBV5-5	TRBJ2-5	CASSLALLEETQYF
TRBV4-1	TRBJ2-4	CASSQEWGQGWNIQYF
TRBV3-1	TRBJ2-7	CASSPMRGARDEQYF
TRBV28	TRBJ2-5	CASSGGMQGGQETQYF
TRBV18	TRBJ1-5	CASSPAGLPRQPQHF
TRBV28	TRBJ2-7	CASNIPGLTYEQYF
TRBV7-9	TRBJ2-5	CASSSSDSASLQTQYF
TRBV20-1	TRBJ2-7	CSPGEQYF
TRBV12-3/TRBV12-4	TRBJ1-2	CASRNGGQGLYGYTF
TRBV12-3/TRBV12-4	TRBJ1-3	CASSHRDRGYSGNTIYF
TRBV7-8	TRBJ1-3	CASSLGQVHSLSGNTIYF
TRBV20-1	TRBJ2-2	CSARESGKNTGELFF
TRBV12-3/TRBV12-4	TRBJ2-2	CASTPSGVGDTGELFF
TRBV7-8	TRBJ1-1	CASSLELGARYTEAFF
TRBV21-1	TRBJ2-7	CASSASLTAGAPYEQYF
TRBV20-1	TRBJ2-7	CSAPSPGLATYEQYF
TRBV20-1	TRBJ1-2	CSAGRPGANYGYTF
TRBV3-1	TRBJ2-7	CASSQGLTGAYEQYF
TRBV11-2	TRBJ2-1	CASSFVSGPIPRGGEQFF
TRBV7-2	TRBJ2-3	CASRLEATDTQYF